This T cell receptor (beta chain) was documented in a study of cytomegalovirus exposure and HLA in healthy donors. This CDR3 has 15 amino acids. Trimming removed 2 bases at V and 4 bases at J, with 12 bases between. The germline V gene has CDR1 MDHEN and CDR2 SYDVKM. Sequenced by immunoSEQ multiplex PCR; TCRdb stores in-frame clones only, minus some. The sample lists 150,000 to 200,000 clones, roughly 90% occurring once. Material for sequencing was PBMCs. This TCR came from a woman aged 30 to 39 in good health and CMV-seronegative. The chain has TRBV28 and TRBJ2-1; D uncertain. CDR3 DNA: TGTGCCAGCAGTTTAGTTTTCGGCCCGTACAATGAGCAGTTCTTC. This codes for CASSLVFGPYNEQFF.